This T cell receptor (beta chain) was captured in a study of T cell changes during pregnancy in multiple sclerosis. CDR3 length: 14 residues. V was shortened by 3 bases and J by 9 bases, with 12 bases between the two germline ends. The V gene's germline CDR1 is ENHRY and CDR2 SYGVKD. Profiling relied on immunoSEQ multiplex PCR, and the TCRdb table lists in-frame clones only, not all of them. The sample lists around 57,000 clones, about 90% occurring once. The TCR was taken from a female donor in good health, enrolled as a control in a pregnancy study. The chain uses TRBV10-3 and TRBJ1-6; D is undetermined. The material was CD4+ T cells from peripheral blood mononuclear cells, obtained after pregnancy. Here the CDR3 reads CAISEIQPGSPLHF. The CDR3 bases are TGTGCCATCAGTGAAATCCAGCCGGGTTCACCCCTCCACTTT.